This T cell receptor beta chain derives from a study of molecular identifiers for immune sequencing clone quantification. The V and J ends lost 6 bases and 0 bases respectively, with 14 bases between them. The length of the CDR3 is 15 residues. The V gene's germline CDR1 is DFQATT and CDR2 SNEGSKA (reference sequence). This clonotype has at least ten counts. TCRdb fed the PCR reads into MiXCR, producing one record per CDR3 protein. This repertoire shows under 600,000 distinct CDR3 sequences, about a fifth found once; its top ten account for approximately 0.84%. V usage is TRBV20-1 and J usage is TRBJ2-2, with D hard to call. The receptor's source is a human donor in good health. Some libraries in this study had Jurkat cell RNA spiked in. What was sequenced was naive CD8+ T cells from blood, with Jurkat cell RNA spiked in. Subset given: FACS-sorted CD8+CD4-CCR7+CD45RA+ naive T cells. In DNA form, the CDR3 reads TGCAGTGCCACAGAACGGCAGACGAACACCGGGGAGCTGTTTTTT. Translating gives CSATERQTNTGELFF.